This passage covers 14 T cell receptor beta chains from one sample sequenced in a study of identical twins. TCRdb ran MiXCR on the 5' RACE reads and lists one entry per CDR3 protein. The data contain around 370,000 distinct CDR3 sequences, 9% of them singletons. Material: naive T cells sorted from blood. The receptors here all came from a woman in her 50s in good health.

This clonotype has more than one count but fewer than ten. V is TRBV13 and J is TRBJ2-7; D is unclear. Between the trimmed V and J ends, which lost 2 bases and 4 bases, there was a span of 6 bases. The CDR3 contains 12 residues. The germline CDR1 and CDR2 sequences are PRHDT and FYEKMQ (reference sequence). CDR3: CASSLSRYEQYF. The CDR3 region has the DNA TGTGCCAGCAGCTTATCTAGGTACGAGCAGTACTTC.

This clonotype was picked up many times. J is TRBJ1-5 and V is TRBV27; a possible D gene is TRBD1 (6 bases). The CDR3 runs to 18 residues. Trimming took 7 bases from V and 3 from J, leaving 25 bases between them. Germline CDR1 is MNHEY and CDR2 is SMNVEV (reference sequence). The CDR3 protein is CASTPRGADRRINQPQHF. CDR3 in DNA: TGTGCCAGCACTCCAAGGGGGGCAGACCGAAGGATCAATCAGCCCCAGCATTTT.

The rearrangement joins TRBV12-3 or TRBV12-4 to TRBJ1-6, with D unclear. This CDR3 has 12 residues. The germline V and J ends were trimmed by 0 bases and 14 bases, with 8 bases remaining between them. CDR3 residues: CASSLAPGSLHF. The CDR3 DNA reads TGTGCCAGCAGTTTAGCGCCCGGGTCCCTCCACTTT.

In this sample, this clonotype turned up a few times. V and J are TRBV12-5 and TRBJ2-3, with 9 bases lining up with TRBD2. Germline V CDR1 and CDR2: LGHNT, FRNRAP. The CDR3 runs 19 residues. V lost 1 base and J lost 0; bases outside the gene matches: 11. Here the CDR3 reads CASGLAPGGLAPSTDTQYF. The CDR3 coding sequence is TGTGCTAGTGGTTTGGCCCCAGGGGGACTAGCCCCTAGCACAGATACGCAGTATTTT.

This clonotype has only a few counts. The rearrangement uses TRBV12-3 or TRBV12-4 and TRBJ2-7; D not resolved. V dropped 5 bases and J dropped 1 base, with 12 bases sitting between them. This CDR3 has 14 amino acids. Here the CDR3 DNA reads TGTGCCAGCAGTCCACGAACGCGTTCCTACGAGCAGTACTTC. Amino acids: CASSPRTRSYEQYF.

The CDR3 reads CASSLQGSGEKLFF. For the CDR3, the DNA is TGTGCCAGCAGCTTACAGGGGTCGGGTGAAAAACTGTTTTTT. The rearrangement joins TRBV11-2 to TRBJ1-4, with D tentatively TRBD1 (6 bases). Trimming shortened V by 2 bases and J by 7 bases, and 11 bases separated the two germline ends. The CDR3 length is 14 residues. The germline V gene has CDR1 SGHAT and CDR2 FQNNGV.

This clonotype was seen just once. The CDR3 DNA is TGTGCCAGCAGCTTCCAGCGGGGCTCCTACGAGCAGTACTTC. Translation: CASSFQRGSYEQYF. This chain uses TRBV11-3 with TRBJ2-7; 7 nucleotides line up with TRBD2. The V gene's germline CDR1 is SGHNT and CDR2 YENEEA. The CDR3 has 14 amino acids. V dropped 3 bases and J dropped 0; count of bases not matched to a gene: 2.

In its sample, this clonotype was seen a few times. The rearrangement links TRBV29-1 to TRBJ1-1, with a tentative D call TRBD1 (6 bases). Germline CDR1 is SQVTM and CDR2 is ANQGSEA. This CDR3 region has 12 residues. Trimming cost V 3 bases and J 9 bases, with 14 bases left between them. The CDR3 region has the DNA TGCAGCGTTGAGGGAGGGGGACAAAAAGCTTTCTTT. Translated, it gives CSVEGGGQKAFF.

This clonotype was seen more than once but under ten times. V is TRBV12-3 or TRBV12-4 and J is TRBJ2-2; possibly TRBD1 for D (5 bases). The CDR3 runs 14 residues. Trimming stripped 6 bases from V and 6 bases from J, with 14 bases between. CDR3 sequence: CASSHRRIPGELFF. The CDR3 DNA sequence: TGTGCCAGCAGCCACAGGAGAATACCCGGGGAGCTGTTTTTT.

The gene calls are TRBV3-1 and TRBJ1-6, with D unresolved. V dropped 5 bases and J dropped 8 bases, with 7 bases sitting between them. The CDR3 extends over 12 amino acids. In germline, CDR1 is LGHDT, CDR2 YNNKEL (reference sequence). Here the CDR3 reads CASSNRDSPLHF. In DNA form, the CDR3 reads TGTGCCAGCAGCAACAGAGATTCACCCCTCCACTTT.

This clonotype was observed at least ten times. The rearrangement links TRBV3-1 to TRBJ1-1; 7 bases align to TRBD1. The CDR3 length is 15 residues. Germline CDR1 LGHDT, CDR2 YNNKEL (reference sequence). V lost 6 bases to trimming and J lost 5 bases; unmatched junction nucleotides: 12. CDR3: CASSRPGQQATEAFF. The CDR3 bases are TGTGCCAGCAGTCGACCGGGACAGCAGGCTACTGAAGCTTTCTTT.

The rearrangement links TRBV3-1 to TRBJ2-1; perhaps TRBD2 as D (6 bases). This CDR3 is built from 16 residues. V was shortened by 1 base and J by 3 bases, with 13 bases between the two germline ends. CDR1 and CDR2 from the germline V gene are LGHDT and YNNKEL (reference sequence). The CDR3 DNA is TGTGCCAGCAGCCAAGGGGCGGGAAGGAGCTACAATGAGCAGTTCTTC. Amino acids: CASSQGAGRSYNEQFF.

This clonotype has more than one count but fewer than ten. The chain uses TRBV5-1 and TRBJ2-3, with D perhaps TRBD2 (6 bases). The V gene's germline CDR1 is SGHRS and CDR2 YFSETQ. The V and J ends lost 2 bases and 3 bases respectively, with 19 bases between them. The CDR3 contains 17 residues. Here the CDR3 reads CASSFGRKEGRTDTQYF. The CDR3 region has the DNA TGCGCCAGCAGCTTTGGGCGTAAGGAGGGACGGACAGATACGCAGTATTTT.

This clonotype occurred many times. The chain has TRBV5-1 and TRBJ1-4, with a possible D match to TRBD1 (5 bases). The germline V gene encodes CDR1 SGHRS and CDR2 YFSETQ. Trimming removed 4 bases from V and 6 bases from J, with 10 bases in between. The CDR3 is 13 residues long. CDR3 sequence reads: CASSTGTDEKLFF. For the CDR3, the DNA is TGCGCCAGCAGCACCGGGACGGATGAAAAACTGTTTTTT.